Each of the 13 T cell receptor beta chains below was sequenced from the same sample in a study of T cell responses to AZD1222 COVID-19 vaccine. The data were produced by immunoSEQ multiplex PCR, yet TCRdb's version contains in-frame clones alone and is incomplete. The sample holds 140,000 to 150,000 clones; 91% are singletons and the top ten take 3.5% to 4%. Here the sequenced sample was peripheral blood, taken 28 days after the second AZD1222 dose. The receptors originated from an adult who received the AZD1222 COVID-19 vaccine.

This clone is a singleton in its sample. The chain links TRBV6-1 to TRBJ2-7, with D perhaps TRBD1 or TRBD2 (5 bases each). CDR3 length: 15 amino acids. Germline values: CDR1 MNHNS, CDR2 SASEGT. The V end was cut by 2 bases, the J end by 4 bases, with 15 bases between. The CDR3 DNA follows: TGTGCCAGCAGTGAAATGGGACGGGGAATTTACGAGCAGTACTTC. Its translation is CASSEMGRGIYEQYF.

This chain connects TRBV5-1 to TRBJ2-7, with TRBD2 as a possible D gene (6 bases). Trimming took off 4 bases at V and 3 bases at J, with 8 bases between the two ends. The CDR3 runs to 12 residues. Per the germline V gene, CDR1 is SGHRS and CDR2 is YFSETQ. CDR3 sequence (DNA): TGCGCCAGCAGCAAGGAGGGCTACGAGCAGTACTTC. It is translated as CASSKEGYEQYF.

The chain carries TRBV18 and TRBJ2-7; D assignment may be TRBD1 or TRBD2 (5 bases each). This CDR3 contains 15 residues. Germline V gene data show CDR1 as KGHSH and CDR2 as LQKENI. Trimming removed 3 bases at V and 6 bases at J, with 18 bases between. This CDR3 reads CASSPLRDPGPEQYF. CDR3 DNA sequence: TGTGCCAGCTCACCCCTCCGGGACCCCGGACCCGAGCAGTACTTC.

V is TRBV10-3 and J is TRBJ2-3; 14 nucleotides line up with TRBD2. CDR3 size: 16 residues. The V and J ends lost 6 bases and 1 base, in that order; junction bases with no gene match: 3. The germline V gene encodes CDR1 ENHRY and CDR2 SYGVKD. This CDR3 reads CAISPTSGGGTDTQYF. In nucleotides, the CDR3 is TGTGCCATCAGCCCGACTAGCGGGGGGGGCACAGATACGCAGTATTTT.

V usage is TRBV12-5 and J usage is TRBJ1-2; tentatively, D is TRBD1 (6 bases). The CDR3 covers 13 residues. The V gene lost 3 bases and the J gene lost 8 bases, with 13 bases spanning the gap. Germline V CDR1 and CDR2: LGHNT, FRNRAP. CDR3 nucleotide sequence: TGTGCTAGTGGTTTATCAGGGGCGAAGGGCTACACCTTC. This gives the protein CASGLSGAKGYTF.

This chain uses TRBV9 with TRBJ1-1, with a tentative D call TRBD1 (5 bases). Germline assignment: CDR1 SGDLS and CDR2 YYNGEE. There are 13 residues in the CDR3. Trimming shortened V by 5 bases and J by 4 bases, and 12 bases separated the two germline ends. CDR3 in DNA: TGTGCCAGCAGTGACAGTTCGGTCACTGAAGCTTTCTTT. Its protein product is CASSDSSVTEAFF.

The rearrangement uses TRBV18 and TRBJ2-1, with TRBD1 matching over 12 bases. J was trimmed by 7 bases and V by 3 bases; bases with no gene match: 7. Per germline, CDR1 KGHSH and CDR2 LQKENI. The length of the CDR3 is 16 residues. This chain's CDR3 is CASSPLGQGAGNEQFF. In DNA, the CDR3 is TGTGCCAGCTCACCCCTGGGACAGGGGGCTGGAAATGAGCAGTTCTTC.

The V call is TRBV7-9, the J call TRBJ1-1; D gene uncertain. The CDR3 consists of 14 residues. V was cut by 5 bases and J by 7 bases, with 17 bases left in between. Germline-derived CDR1 and CDR2 are SEHNR and FQNEAQ (reference sequence). As DNA, the CDR3 is TGTGCCAGCAGCCCGGGTCGCCCGGTGAGTGAAGCTTTCTTT. Translating gives CASSPGRPVSEAFF.

The CDR3 DNA reads as TGCGCCAGCAGCTTGGGACCTCTAGCGGGAAGTTATACGCAGTATTTT. Encoded protein: CASSLGPLAGSYTQYF. This rearrangement joins TRBV5-1 to TRBJ2-3, with 9 bases matching TRBD2. Per the germline V gene, CDR1 is SGHRS and CDR2 is YFSETQ. The CDR3 totals 16 residues. V was clipped by 0 bases and J by 7 bases; unmatched bases: 9.

This clone was seen a few times. The CDR3 loop is CASSDGTGGNEQFF. The CDR3 bases are TGTGCCAGCAGTGACGGGACAGGGGGGAATGAGCAGTTCTTC. The chain recombines TRBV6-4 with TRBJ2-1; TRBD1 matches 11 bases. V was clipped by 2 bases and J by 7 bases; unmatched bases: 1. There are 14 residues in the CDR3. The germline V gene has CDR1 MRHNA and CDR2 SNTAGT.

The genes are TRBV5-6 and TRBJ2-3, with D unresolved. Looked up from germline, CDR1 is SGHDT and CDR2 is YYEEEE. This CDR3 is built from 14 residues. Trimming pared 1 base from V and 4 bases from J, leaving 10 bases between. DNA of the CDR3: TGTGCCAGCAGCTTGAGCTATGGGTCAGATACGCAGTATTTT. It is translated as CASSLSYGSDTQYF.

This sequence joins TRBV6-5 and TRBJ2-2, with 8 bases lining up with TRBD2. This CDR3 has 16 residues. The germline V gene has CDR1 MNHEY and CDR2 SVGAGI. Unmatched junction bases numbered 2, after V lost 0 bases and J lost 2 bases. The CDR3 DNA reads as TGTGCCAGCAGTTACTCGCTAGCGGGCAACACCGGGGAGCTGTTTTTT. Its translation is CASSYSLAGNTGELFF.

This chain joins TRBV7-9 and TRBJ2-7; 9 nucleotides align to TRBD2. The germline CDR1 and CDR2 sequences are SEHNR and FQNEAQ (reference sequence). The J segment lost 6 bases and the V segment lost 4 bases, leaving 19 bases of the junction unmatched. This CDR3 region has 18 residues. The chain's CDR3 is CASSSLAGVRLNDAEQYF. The CDR3 region has the DNA TGTGCCAGCAGCTCCTTAGCGGGAGTCCGCCTAAATGATGCCGAGCAGTACTTC.